This entry features one T cell receptor beta chain sequence. The antigen remains undetermined. PBMCs were derived from 10 ml fresh peripheral blood. V lost 5 bases, J lost 5 bases, and 19 bases lay in between. The CDR3 is 15 amino acids. TCR beta CDR3 sequences were amplified from RNA transcripts. A first-round RT-PCR of the TCR CDR3 used the HTBI primer set. TCRdb passed the multiplex PCR reads through MiXCR, listing each CDR3 protein once. Of roughly 500,000 distinct CDR3 sequences in the sample, approximately 25% were seen once. The sample originates from a study of T cells in Graves' hyperthyroidism and ophthalmopathy. The overall study: It was at initial diagnosis, before any treatment, that peripheral blood was collected.

Study findings and constraints: In simple terms, a model built on 13 V-J features told ophthalmopathy apart from stable hyperthyroidism. Ophthalmopathy got predicted by the model a median about six months before its onset.

The chain joins TRBV12-3 or TRBV12-4 to TRBJ2-7, with D uncertain. The sample comprised blood. This TCR was recovered from a woman aged 25-40 years with Graves' ophthalmopathy. The CDR3 is CASSLPGGLFHEQYF. CDR3 in DNA: TGTGCCAGCAGTCTCCCCGGCGGTCTGTTCCACGAGCAGTACTTC.